These 30 T cell receptor beta chains share one sample of origin, sequenced in a study of shared clonotypes between healthy human individuals. Sequencing used immunoSEQ multiplex PCR; TCRdb keeps in-frame clones, though not all of them. The sample holds 550,000 to 600,000 clones, around three quarters seen once. Sequenced input: PBMCs. The source is a woman aged 40 to 50 in good health. Some clones in this sample may be carry-over from other donors' samples.

The chain's CDR3 is CASSLLAGGAYNEQFF. DNA for the CDR3: TGTGCCAGCAGCCTTCTAGCGGGAGGGGCCTACAATGAGCAGTTCTTC. The chain uses TRBV27 and TRBJ2-1; 12 nucleotides line up with TRBD2. Germline lookup yields CDR1 MNHEY and CDR2 SMNVEV (reference sequence). The CDR3 is 16 residues long. V lost 6 bases to trimming and J lost 2 bases; unmatched junction nucleotides: 5.

The rearrangement uses TRBV5-1 and TRBJ2-2, with D possibly being TRBD2 (6 bases). Germline-derived CDR1 and CDR2 are SGHRS and YFSETQ. This CDR3 spans 15 amino acids. The germline V and J ends were trimmed by 4 bases and 0 bases, with 10 bases remaining between them. For the CDR3, the DNA is TGCGCCAGCAGCCCGACGGGGGCGAACACCGGGGAGCTGTTTTTT. Protein product: CASSPTGANTGELFF.

This clone was seen a few times. A read error may account for a junction end that differs from germline. The chain has TRBV10-3 and TRBJ1-5, with 9 bases matching TRBD1. Germline CDR1 and CDR2: ENHRY and SYGVKD. The CDR3 covers 15 residues. Here the CDR3 reads CAISQDRGNNQPQHF. In DNA form, the CDR3 reads TGTGCCATCAGCCAGGACAGGGGCAACAATCAGCCCCAACATTTT.

The chain links TRBV6-5 to TRBJ1-1; D not resolved. The germline gives CDR1 MNHEY, CDR2 SVGAGI. The CDR3 contains 11 residues. Trimming pared 5 bases from V and 3 bases from J, leaving 4 bases between. Here the CDR3 DNA reads TGTGCCAGCAGTAGAGACACTGAAGCTTTCTTT. Protein: CASSRDTEAFF.

The chain links TRBV9 to TRBJ1-1, with D unresolved. The CDR3 is made up of 12 amino acids. The germline V and J ends were trimmed by 3 bases and 1 base, with 4 bases remaining between them. Germline assignment: CDR1 SGDLS and CDR2 YYNGEE. The CDR3 nucleotides are TGTGCCAGCAGCGCTCAGAACACTGAAGCTTTCTTT. Translating it yields CASSAQNTEAFF.

This rearrangement joins TRBV15 to TRBJ2-5; TRBD2 matches 8 bases. The CDR3 spans 17 residues. Germline CDR1 is LNHNV and CDR2 is YYDKDF (reference sequence). The ends lost 0 bases at V and 0 bases at J; junction bases unmatched: 6. The CDR3 protein is CATSRDRGLVYQETQYF. As DNA, the CDR3 is TGTGCCACCAGCAGAGATCGGGGACTAGTGTACCAAGAGACCCAGTACTTC. Looking up the rest from reference TRBV15 and TRBJ2-5 gives the full variable domain: DAMVIQNPRYQVTQFGKPVTLSCSQTLNHNVMYWYQQKSSQAPKLLFHYYDKDFNNEADTPDNFQSRRPNTSFCFLDIRSPGLGDTAMYLCATSRDRGLVYQETQYFGPGTRLLVL.

V is TRBV6-5 and J is TRBJ1-1; unclear D gene. V was clipped by 6 bases and J by 5 bases, with 16 bases between them. The germline gives CDR1 MNHEY, CDR2 SVGAGI. The CDR3 length is 14 residues. CDR3: CASRSRRVDTEAFF. The DNA for the CDR3 is TGTGCCAGCAGGTCCCGACGGGTAGATACTGAAGCTTTCTTT.

Many counts were recorded for this clone. The genes are TRBV5-4 and TRBJ1-1; TRBD1 agrees at 7 bases. The CDR3 totals 16 residues. The junction had 10 bases not matched to a gene; V was cut back by 5 bases and J by 0 bases. Germline values: CDR1 SGHNT, CDR2 YYREEE (reference sequence). The CDR3 here is CASSAGGSLMNTEAFF. The CDR3, as DNA: TGTGCCAGCAGTGCAGGGGGTTCTCTAATGAACACTGAAGCTTTCTTT.

This chain uses TRBV19 with TRBJ2-1, with 10 bases lining up with TRBD2. The CDR3 length is 16 residues. The ends lost 5 bases at V and 6 bases at J; junction bases unmatched: 10. CDR1 LNHDA and CDR2 SQIVND come from the germline V gene (reference sequence). The CDR3 protein is CASSDPAAGGGNEQFF. The CDR3 DNA is TGTGCCAGTAGTGACCCAGCAGCGGGAGGGGGCAATGAGCAGTTCTTC.

This rearrangement joins TRBV27 to TRBJ2-2; 16 nucleotides line up with TRBD2. The V and J ends lost 5 bases and 4 bases, in that order; junction bases with no gene match: 7. Looked up from germline, CDR1 is MNHEY and CDR2 is SMNVEV (reference sequence). The CDR3 is made up of 18 amino acids. CDR3 in amino acids: CASSTGLAGGPLTGELFF. CDR3 nucleotide sequence: TGTGCCAGCAGTACGGGACTAGCGGGAGGGCCGCTCACCGGGGAGCTGTTTTTT.

V gene TRBV7-9 combines with J gene TRBJ1-2; maybe TRBD1 (6 bases). The germline V gene has CDR1 SEHNR and CDR2 FQNEAQ (reference sequence). The V and J ends lost 0 bases and 4 bases respectively, with 15 bases between them. The CDR3 is 16 amino acids. CDR3 sequence (DNA): TGTGCCAGCAGCTTAGCAAGTAGGGGGAAGCGCTATGGCTACACCTTC. This gives the protein CASSLASRGKRYGYTF.

The chain recombines TRBV7-8 with TRBJ2-5; TRBD2 is a possible D gene (5 bases). CDR3 length: 14 residues. Germline loops: CDR1 SGHVS, CDR2 FQNEAQ. Deletions cut 3 bases from V and 4 bases from J, with 12 bases between. The CDR3, as DNA: TGTGCCAGCAGCTTCGGGAATACCGGAGAGACCCAGTACTTC. Its protein is CASSFGNTGETQYF.

The rearrangement links TRBV7-8 to TRBJ2-7; TRBD1 aligns across 12 bases. V trimming: 3 bases; J trimming: 0 bases; junction bases outside the gene matches: 3. This CDR3 comprises 16 residues. The germline V gene has CDR1 SGHVS and CDR2 FQNEAQ. The CDR3 DNA follows: TGTGCCAGCAGCTTCGGGACAGGGGGCCCCTCCTACGAGCAGTACTTC. This gives the protein CASSFGTGGPSYEQYF.

By share, this clone ranks as medium-sized. This same CDR3 is encoded by further DNA sequences in the sample. The chain employs TRBV29-1 and TRBJ2-7; TRBD1 matches at 8 bases. CDR3 length equals 12 residues. The V and J ends lost 7 bases and 6 bases, in that order; junction bases with no gene match: 8. The germline gives CDR1 SQVTM, CDR2 ANQGSEA. CDR3 sequence reads: CSGGTGELEQYF. The CDR3 DNA is TGCAGCGGGGGGACAGGCGAACTCGAGCAGTACTTC.

The chain joins TRBV5-6 to TRBJ1-2; unclear D gene. CDR3 size: 15 residues. The V end was cut by 4 bases, the J end by 3 bases, with 16 bases between. From germline, CDR1 is SGHDT and CDR2 YYEEEE. CDR3 sequence: CASSLTTLKDYGYTF. The CDR3 nucleotides are TGTGCCAGCAGCCTAACCACCCTGAAGGACTATGGCTACACCTTC.

The V and J genes are TRBV28 and TRBJ1-1, with 8 bases that match TRBD1. The junction had 12 bases not matched to a gene; V was cut back by 6 bases and J by 6 bases. The germline V gene has CDR1 MDHEN and CDR2 SYDVKM. The CDR3 is made up of 15 amino acids. The CDR3 DNA follows: TGTGCCAGCAGACATAGCAGGGGGCCTGTGGCTGAAGCTTTCTTT. It codes for CASRHSRGPVAEAFF.

The V call is TRBV28, the J call TRBJ2-7; perhaps TRBD1 as D (6 bases). V lost 5 bases, J lost 5 bases, and 16 bases lay in between. Germline V lookup: CDR1 MDHEN, CDR2 SYDVKM. The CDR3 consists of 14 residues. The CDR3 sequence is CASSTTWDIHEQYF. The DNA for the CDR3 is TGTGCCAGCAGTACCACCTGGGACATCCACGAGCAGTACTTC.

Of note for this clone: This may arise from a read error, as a much more abundant clone is one base away. The chain joins TRBV30 to TRBJ1-5, with 9 bases that match TRBD1. The CDR3 has 17 amino acids. The germline CDR1 and CDR2 sequences are GTSNPN and SVGIG (reference sequence). This CDR3 reads CAWGVRGTGLRNQPQHF. The CDR3 bases are TGTGCCTGGGGTGTACGAGGGACAGGGTTGAGGAATCAGCCCCAGCATTTT.

Comment on this clone: It is likely a read error: a sequence one base away is far more abundant. Distinct nucleotide sequences in the sample also encode this CDR3. The V and J genes are TRBV4-2 and TRBJ2-7; D might be TRBD2 (7 bases). The CDR3 is made up of 15 amino acids. Trimming took 3 bases from V and 6 from J, leaving 18 bases between them. Germline V gene sequence: CDR1 LGHNA, CDR2 YNFKEQ. CDR3 residues: CASSQGEGEYAEQYF. CDR3 DNA sequence: TGTGCCAGCAGCCAGGGGGAGGGGGAATACGCCGAGCAGTACTTC.

Remarks on this clone: This is likely an artifact of a read error, given a far larger clone one base away. In the same sample, other DNA sequences code for this CDR3. Written as DNA, the CDR3 is TGTGCCAGCAGCTCCAGGACTAGAGGCGGAAGCTCTGGAAACACCATATACTTT. Protein: CASSSRTRGGSSGNTIYF. J is TRBJ1-3 and V is TRBV7-8; D call uncertain. The CDR3 consists of 18 residues. Germline lookup yields CDR1 SGHVS and CDR2 FQNEAQ.

On this clone itself: The identical CDR3 is also encoded by other nucleotide sequences in the sample. This chain links TRBV5-1 with TRBJ2-5; D unclear. CDR3 length equals 13 residues. Trimming took 4 bases from V and 2 from J, leaving 9 bases between them. Germline values: CDR1 SGHRS, CDR2 YFSETQ. This CDR3 is CASSPGLQETQYF. The CDR3 DNA is TGCGCCAGCAGCCCCGGGTTACAAGAGACCCAGTACTTC.

Turning to this clone: In the same sample, other DNA sequences code for this CDR3. This chain uses TRBV28 with TRBJ1-1; unclear D gene. CDR1 MDHEN and CDR2 SYDVKM come from the germline V gene. This CDR3 contains 13 residues. The V gene lost 1 base and the J gene lost 1 base, with 4 bases spanning the gap. CDR3 sequence: CASSLLRNTEAFF. The CDR3 bases are TGTGCCAGCAGTTTATTACGGAACACTGAAGCTTTCTTT.

Turning to this clone: Since a far larger clone is one base different, this is likely a read error. The chain carries TRBV30 and TRBJ2-7; TRBD1 might be the D (6 bases). Germline V gene data show CDR1 as GTSNPN and CDR2 as SVGIG (reference sequence). Trimming stripped 0 bases from V and 10 bases from J, with 19 bases between. The CDR3 runs to 14 residues. CDR3 protein: CAWSVIGNLGTQYF. CDR3 coding DNA: TGTGCCTGGAGTGTAATCGGCAACCTTGGGACACAGTACTTC.

V gene TRBV6-5 combines with J gene TRBJ2-1, with TRBD1 matching 10 bases. The V gene's germline CDR1 is MNHEY and CDR2 SVGAGI. The CDR3 runs to 15 residues. V dropped 2 bases and J dropped 6; count of bases not matched to a gene: 4. The CDR3 spells CASSYPGTGVNEQFF. CDR3 in DNA: TGTGCCAGCAGTTACCCCGGGACAGGGGTCAATGAGCAGTTCTTC.

This clone was detected a few times. This chain connects TRBV6-1 to TRBJ2-5; TRBD1 matches at 9 bases. The closer fit of TRBJ2-7 to the DNA end suggests the J call may be wrong. The CDR3 totals 14 residues. Germline V gene lookup returns CDR1 MNHNS and CDR2 SASEGT. For the CDR3, the DNA is TGTGCCAGCACCGACAGGGGGAGCTCCTACGAGCAGTACTTC. It yields the protein CASTDRGSSYEQYF.

This rearrangement joins TRBV25-1 to TRBJ2-7; 9 bases are a match to TRBD2. V trimming: 5 bases; J trimming: 0 bases; junction bases outside the gene matches: 8. The CDR3 consists of 16 residues. Germline V gene lookup returns CDR1 MGHDK and CDR2 SYGVNS. CDR3 DNA sequence: TGTGCCAGCAGTACAAGACTAGCGGACCACTCCTACGAGCAGTACTTC. Translating it yields CASSTRLADHSYEQYF.

The chain uses TRBV15 and TRBJ1-2, with no clear D. V lost 0 bases and J lost 2, with 7 bases in between. Germline V gene data show CDR1 as LNHNV and CDR2 as YYDKDF (reference sequence). CDR3 length: 14 amino acids. The CDR3 DNA follows: TGTGCCACCAGCAGAGATTGGGAGAACTATGGCTACACCTTC. Residues: CATSRDWENYGYTF.

This clone was observed many times. The V and J genes are TRBV6-4 and TRBJ2-3, with TRBD2 matching 7 bases. Germline V CDR1 and CDR2: MRHNA, SNTAGT. V was clipped by 2 bases and J by 1 base; unmatched bases: 6. The length of the CDR3 is 16 residues. CDR3 sequence reads: CASSDEGGSGTDTQYF. The DNA for the CDR3 is TGTGCCAGCAGTGACGAGGGCGGGAGCGGCACAGATACGCAGTATTTT.

A single count supports this clone. The chain recombines TRBV15 with TRBJ1-4; 8 nucleotides match TRBD1. V gave up 1 base and J gave up 4 bases; unmatched junction bases: 8. The length of the CDR3 is 17 residues. Looked up from germline, CDR1 is LNHNV and CDR2 is YYDKDF (reference sequence). DNA of the CDR3: TGTGCCACCAGCAGAGGCGACAGGGGAGGGGTTAATGAAAAACTGTTTTTT. Translation: CATSRGDRGGVNEKLFF. The full variable domain, in which reference TRBV15 and TRBJ1-4 provide the parts outside the CDR3, is DAMVIQNPRYQVTQFGKPVTLSCSQTLNHNVMYWYQQKSSQAPKLLFHYYDKDFNNEADTPDNFQSRRPNTSFCFLDIRSPGLGDTAMYLCATSRGDRGGVNEKLFFGSGTQLSVL.

V usage is TRBV29-1 and J usage is TRBJ2-1, with TRBD2 as a possible D gene (6 bases). CDR3 length: 15 amino acids. The V end lost 6 bases, the J end lost 5 bases, and 20 bases lay between the germline ends. The V gene's germline CDR1 is SQVTM and CDR2 ANQGSEA. The chain's CDR3 is CSVTGGQGGDNEQFF. The CDR3 DNA reads as TGCAGCGTCACCGGAGGGCAGGGAGGCGACAATGAGCAGTTCTTC.